The present TCR beta chain was sequenced within a study of T cell changes during pregnancy in multiple sclerosis. This CDR3 is built from 16 residues. V shed 1 base, J shed 0 bases, and the junction held 5 bases outside the gene matches. The germline V gene encodes CDR1 SGHAT and CDR2 FQNNGV. This table comes from immunoSEQ multiplex PCR, and its TCRdb copy is limited to in-frame clones, with some not included. The data contain approximately 100,000 clones, 91% of them seen just once; the ten biggest clones take up 1.5% to 2%. The sequencing here drew on peripheral blood, taken before pregnancy. This sequence originates from a female donor with multiple sclerosis, enrolled in a pregnancy study. The chain has TRBV11-2 and TRBJ2-7, with 8 bases that match TRBD1. CDR3 in DNA: TGTGCCAGCAGCTTAGGAGGGCAGGGGGCCTCCTACGAGCAGTACTTC. It specifies CASSLGGQGASYEQYF.